The 26 T cell receptor beta chains below all came from one sample that was sequenced in a study of human T cells and chemical hapten exposure. Each CDR3 protein is one row after TCRdb ran MiXCR on the RACE reads. The sample has over 35,000 distinct CDR3 sequences; more than 8.5% are singletons. Time point defined: patch test 2, 6 weeks after DPC sensitization. Treatment of the sample: therapeutic diphenylcyclopropenone sensitization with weekly scalp DPC. The sequenced sample was whole blood, obtained in connection with sensitization to the hapten diphenylcyclopropenone (DPC). Receptors originate from a woman in her forties with alopecia areata. Some clones in this sample may be carry-over from other donors' samples.

This clonotype was seen only a few times. The rearrangement joins TRBV9 to TRBJ2-5; D ambiguous. The germline V gene has CDR1 SGDLS and CDR2 YYNGEE. Trimming pared 4 bases from V and 2 bases from J, leaving 12 bases between. The CDR3 extends over 14 amino acids. The CDR3 region is CASSPRAHQETQYF. DNA for the CDR3: TGTGCCAGCAGCCCCCGGGCGCATCAAGAGACCCAGTACTTC.

This clonotype was found many times. The J gene is TRBJ2-3, the V gene TRBV11-2; TRBD1 might be the D (5 bases). Germline V gives CDR1 SGHAT, CDR2 FQNNGV. Between the trimmed V and J ends, which lost 6 bases and 6 bases, there was a span of 16 bases. CDR3 length: 14 residues. CDR3 nucleotides: TGTGCCAGCAGACCTAGACAGTTCTCGGATACGCAGTATTTT. It encodes CASRPRQFSDTQYF.

This clonotype was found many times. The chain employs TRBV20-1 and TRBJ1-1; D gene uncertain. CDR1 DFQATT and CDR2 SNEGSKA come from the germline V gene (reference sequence). There are 12 residues in the CDR3. Deletions cut 3 bases from V and 0 bases from J, with 5 bases between. The CDR3 sequence: CSASRLNTEAFF. The CDR3 coding sequence is TGCAGTGCTAGCCGGCTGAACACTGAAGCTTTCTTT.

With regard to this clonotype: A much larger clone lies one base from this, so it may be a read error. The chain joins TRBV5-4 to TRBJ2-7, with D perhaps matching TRBD1 (5 bases). The CDR3 covers 14 residues. Germline assignment: CDR1 SGHNT and CDR2 YYREEE (reference sequence). CDR3 coding DNA: TGTGCCAGCAACCGAAGGGGTGGGGCGGACGAGCAGCACTTC. This sequence encodes CASNRRGGADEQHF.

This clonotype has ten or more counts. The chain uses TRBV28 and TRBJ2-3; D is undetermined. This CDR3 spans 11 amino acids. Trimming took off 4 bases at V and 4 bases at J, with 3 bases between the two ends. Germline V gene sequence: CDR1 MDHEN, CDR2 SYDVKM. The CDR3 DNA reads TGTGCCAGCAGTTGGGCAGATACGCAGTATTTT. Translation: CASSWADTQYF.

In this sample, this clonotype turned up a few times. The chain couples TRBV6-2 or TRBV6-3 to TRBJ2-5, with 8 nucleotides matching TRBD2. The CDR3 sequence is 16 residues long. Germline-derived CDR1 and CDR2 are MNHEY and SVGEGT. The junction had 7 bases not matched to a gene; V was cut back by 4 bases and J by 0 bases. The CDR3, as DNA: TGTGCCAGCAGTTTCACCGTGACTAGCGACCAAGAGACCCAGTACTTC. It is translated as CASSFTVTSDQETQYF.

This clonotype was counted at least ten times. The gene calls are TRBV3-1 and TRBJ2-2; D is possibly TRBD1 (6 bases). Trimming cost V 0 bases and J 0 bases, with 8 bases left between them. The CDR3 contains 16 residues. From germline, CDR1 is LGHDT and CDR2 YNNKEL (reference sequence). The CDR3 spells CASSQEGDTNTGELFF. The CDR3 DNA sequence: TGTGCCAGCAGCCAAGAGGGGGACACGAACACCGGGGAGCTGTTTTTT.

In this sample, this clonotype turned up many times. The V and J genes are TRBV7-8 and TRBJ2-2, with D possibly being TRBD2 (5 bases). V shed 5 bases and J shed 1 base, with 23 bases lying between them. CDR3 length: 19 residues. The germline CDR1 and CDR2 sequences are SGHVS and FQNEAQ. In DNA form, the CDR3 reads TGTGCCAGCAGCCGAGCTTGGGGAACAAGGGCGGGGAACACCGGGGAGCTGTTTTTT. This gives the protein CASSRAWGTRAGNTGELFF.

This chain uses TRBV20-1 with TRBJ1-1, with D possibly matching TRBD1 (5 bases). Germline V gene data show CDR1 as DFQATT and CDR2 as SNEGSKA (reference sequence). V lost 5 bases to trimming and J lost 4 bases, with 17 bases between them. The CDR3 extends over 14 amino acids. CDR3 protein: CSAPRDRGGTEAFF. CDR3 DNA: TGCAGTGCTCCCAGAGACCGGGGGGGCACTGAAGCTTTCTTT.

This clonotype was observed at least ten times. V and J are TRBV5-1 and TRBJ2-5; unclear D gene. Germline values: CDR1 SGHRS, CDR2 YFSETQ. The CDR3 is 12 amino acids. Trimming removed 4 bases at V and 3 bases at J, with 7 bases between. CDR3 loop: CASSQTKETQYF. The CDR3 DNA is TGCGCCAGCAGCCAGACCAAAGAGACCCAGTACTTC.

This clonotype occurred a few times. The chain carries TRBV7-8 and TRBJ2-2, with D uncertain. Between the trimmed V and J ends, which lost 5 bases and 4 bases, there was a span of 5 bases. This CDR3 has 12 amino acids. Germline V gives CDR1 SGHVS, CDR2 FQNEAQ. The CDR3 spells CASSPGTGELFF. The CDR3 bases are TGTGCCAGCAGCCCTGGCACCGGGGAGCTGTTTTTT. Full variable domain (rest looked up from reference TRBV7-8 and TRBJ2-2): GAGVSQSPRYKVAKRGQDVALRCDPISGHVSLFWYQQALGQGPEFLTYFQNEAQLDKSGLPSDRFFAERPEGSVSTLKIQRTQQEDSAVYLCASSPGTGELFFGEGSRLTVL.

This clonotype occurred many times. V and J are TRBV6-1 and TRBJ2-5; 9 positions match TRBD2. Trimming cost V 7 bases and J 4 bases; bases outside gene matches: 4. The CDR3 loop spans 13 amino acids. Germline values: CDR1 MNHNS, CDR2 SASEGT. CDR3 DNA: TGTGCCAGCACCCTAGCGGGGCCAGAGACCCAGTACTTC. This codes for CASTLAGPETQYF.

The table lists this clonotype with many counts. The chain employs TRBV29-1 and TRBJ2-1; the match to TRBD1 covers 7 bases. The germline CDR1 and CDR2 sequences are SQVTM and ANQGSEA. The CDR3 covers 13 residues. With V trimmed by 5 bases and J by 10 bases, 11 bases remained unmatched. CDR3 protein: CSVHGQASWEQFF. CDR3 nucleotide sequence: TGCAGCGTTCACGGACAGGCAAGTTGGGAGCAGTTCTTC.

This clonotype showed up many times. Here the CDR3 DNA reads TGTGCCAGCAGCGAAGTAGCCAACACCGGGGAGCTGTTTTTT. Translation gives CASSEVANTGELFF. This chain joins TRBV5-4 and TRBJ2-2; no firm D call. CDR1 is SGHNT and CDR2 is YYREEE in the germline V gene (reference sequence). This CDR3 has 14 residues. V was shortened by 4 bases and J by 2 bases, with 9 bases between the two germline ends.

At least ten counts were recorded for this clonotype. The chain uses TRBV24-1 and TRBJ2-2; either TRBD1 or TRBD2 may supply D (5 bases each). The CDR3 length is 14 residues. CDR1 is KGHDR and CDR2 is SFDVKD in the germline V gene. V lost 3 bases and J 7 bases, leaving 11 bases between the germline ends. This chain's CDR3 is CATSDNRDVGELFF. CDR3 coding DNA: TGTGCCACCAGTGATAACCGGGACGTCGGGGAGCTGTTTTTT.

A few counts support this clonotype. V is TRBV4-1 and J is TRBJ2-2, with 8 positions matching TRBD1. Unmatched junction bases numbered 3, after V lost 6 bases and J lost 6 bases. This CDR3 is built from 13 residues. Germline CDR1 is MGHRA and CDR2 is YSYEKL. The CDR3 DNA sequence: TGCGCCAGCAGTCAGGGGGCGGCCGGGGAGCTGTTTTTT. This gives the protein CASSQGAAGELFF.

This clonotype has ten or more counts. The V call is TRBV2, the J call TRBJ1-4; a weak D match, TRBD1 (5 bases). The CDR3 extends over 14 amino acids. Between the trimmed V and J ends, which lost 7 bases and 3 bases, there was a span of 12 bases. Germline CDR1 and CDR2: SNHLY and FYNNEI. CDR3: CASKGRVANEKLFF. CDR3 sequence (DNA): TGTGCCAGCAAGGGCAGGGTGGCTAATGAAAAACTGTTTTTT.

The rearrangement joins TRBV10-3 to TRBJ2-1, with 9 bases identical to TRBD2. This CDR3 region has 14 residues. Trimming at V came to 10 bases and at J to 8 bases, leaving 12 bases not matched to a gene. The germline gives CDR1 ENHRY, CDR2 SYGVKD. The CDR3 nucleotides are TGTGCCACCCGGGGCGGGGGGGGCAAGGATGAGCAGTTCTTC. As protein: CATRGGGGKDEQFF.

This clonotype was picked up many times. The chain is built from TRBV7-6 and TRBJ2-3; 8 nucleotides align to TRBD1. V was clipped by 4 bases and J by 5 bases; unmatched bases: 11. The CDR3 contains 16 residues. Germline V gene lookup returns CDR1 SGHVS and CDR2 FNYEAQ. CDR3 in amino acids: CASSSQQGVGIDTQYF. For the CDR3, the DNA is TGTGCCAGCAGCTCCCAACAGGGGGTCGGGATAGATACGCAGTATTTT.

The sample holds many counts of this clonotype. The rearrangement uses TRBV4-1 and TRBJ2-5; 8 positions agree with TRBD1. This CDR3 is built from 17 residues. Germline CDR1 reads MGHRA; CDR2 reads YSYEKL. With V trimmed by 4 bases and J by 1 base, 11 bases remained unmatched. The CDR3, as DNA: TGCGCCAGCAGCCGCCTTTTGGGCAGGGGGCCCCAAGAGACCCAGTACTTC. Residues: CASSRLLGRGPQETQYF.

The chain uses TRBV28 and TRBJ2-3, with 10 bases aligning to TRBD2. The CDR3 has 14 amino acids. V lost 6 bases and J lost 8; bases outside the gene matches: 8. Germline assignment: CDR1 MDHEN and CDR2 SYDVKM. The CDR3 region is CASSLAGASGTQYF. As DNA, the CDR3 is TGTGCCAGCAGCCTAGCGGGGGCTTCTGGTACGCAGTATTTT.

The V call is TRBV2, the J call TRBJ1-2; possible D gene TRBD1, 5 bases. The germline V gene encodes CDR1 SNHLY and CDR2 FYNNEI. The CDR3 has 12 amino acids. V lost 8 bases to trimming and J lost 4 bases, with 11 bases between them. This CDR3 is CASFPGTYGYTF. As DNA, the CDR3 is TGTGCCAGCTTTCCAGGGACCTATGGCTACACCTTC. Filled out from reference TRBV2 and TRBJ1-2, the complete variable domain reads EPEVTQTPSHQVTQMGQEVILRCVPISNHLYFYWYRQILGQKVEFLVSFYNNEISEKSEIFDDQFSVERPDGSNFTLKIRSTKLEDSAMYFCASFPGTYGYTFGSGTRLTVV.

The table lists this clonotype with a few counts. The rearrangement uses TRBV3-1 and TRBJ1-2, with 7 positions matching TRBD1. This CDR3 is built from 15 residues. Germline V gives CDR1 LGHDT, CDR2 YNNKEL (reference sequence). Germline trimming cut 2 bases from V and 4 bases from J; bases unmatched to any gene: 7. As DNA, the CDR3 is TGTGCCAGCAGCCAAAAGACAGGGACTATCTATGGCTACACCTTC. Its protein product is CASSQKTGTIYGYTF.

This clonotype was seen ten or more times. CDR3 in amino acids: CASSPSGRMNTEAFF. In DNA, the CDR3 is TGTGCCAGCAGCCCCTCAGGCAGAATGAACACTGAAGCTTTCTTT. This chain connects TRBV7-2 to TRBJ1-1; D ambiguous. V was pared by 5 bases and J by 0 bases, with 13 bases between. The CDR3 is made up of 15 amino acids. Per germline, CDR1 SGHTA and CDR2 FQGNSA.

This clonotype was seen repeatedly, ten times or more. The chain employs TRBV5-5 and TRBJ1-3, with D unclear. There are 13 residues in the CDR3. V was clipped by 0 bases and J by 6 bases, with 7 bases between them. Germline V gene sequence: CDR1 SGHKS, CDR2 YYEKEE (reference sequence). The CDR3 nucleotides read TGTGCCAGCAGCTTGGCTGGAATAAACACCATATATTTT. This encodes CASSLAGINTIYF.

This clonotype occurred a few times. CDR3 protein: CASSRTRLYEQYF. CDR3 in DNA: TGTGCCAGCAGTCGTACACGGCTATACGAGCAGTACTTC. The rearrangement links TRBV6-5 to TRBJ2-7; D ambiguous. The CDR3 length is 13 residues. Trimming removed 5 bases from V and 4 bases from J, with 12 bases in between. Per the germline V gene, CDR1 is MNHEY and CDR2 is SVGAGI.